Included here is one T cell receptor (beta chain) sequence, with context. Its specificity is unknown. These data come from a study of OX40 agonist ivuxolimab in advanced cancers. Trimming took off 6 bases at V and 0 bases at J, with 2 bases between the two ends. CDR3 size: 11 residues. CDR1 MNHEY and CDR2 SMNVEV come from the germline V gene (reference sequence). Measured with immunoSEQ multiplex PCR; TCRdb has only the in-frame clones, and not every one. The sample includes 50,000 to 70,000 clones, 75% to 90% of them seen just once. Overall study results and limits: Specificity for antigen went undetermined in the expanded peripheral T cells.

The receptor's source is an adult with an advanced solid tumor such as melanoma, head and neck, liver or kidney cancer. The starting material was CD4+ or CD8+ T cells sorted from blood, obtained in a trial of the OX40 agonist ivuxolimab. The chain links TRBV27 to TRBJ1-1; D ambiguous. The CDR3 here is CASRMNTEAFF. The CDR3 DNA reads TGTGCCAGCAGGATGAACACTGAAGCTTTCTTT.